Below, 11 T cell receptor beta chains from the same sample are listed, as sequenced in a study of T cell repertoires in cytomegalovirus infection. TCRdb reprocessed the reads with MiXCR, giving one entry per CDR3 protein. Found here are about 830,000 distinct CDR3 sequences, less than 35% of them singletons; the top ten hold around 12%. These receptors' targets are unknown. Specimen: cultured CD8+ T cells from PBMCs, collected from culture after CMV antigen stimulation. The receptors here all came from a human donor in good health (CMV status not recorded). Some clones in this sample may be carry-over from other donors' samples.

A remark on this clonotype: This may be a read error: a much more frequent sequence differs by one nucleotide. The CDR3 coding sequence is TGTGCCAACAGCCAACACCCCACCGGGGGTTCCTACAATGAGCAGTTCTTC. It codes for CANSQHPTGGSYNEQFF. The chain carries TRBV7-9 and TRBJ2-1, with D possibly matching TRBD2 (6 bases). The CDR3 loop spans 17 amino acids. Germline values: CDR1 SEHNR, CDR2 FQNEAQ (reference sequence).

This clonotype was picked up many times. This chain links TRBV7-2 with TRBJ1-1; 7 bases are a match to TRBD1. With V trimmed by 4 bases and J by 6 bases, 8 bases remained unmatched. Per germline, CDR1 SGHTA and CDR2 FQGNSA. The CDR3 is 14 amino acids. In nucleotides, the CDR3 is TGTGCCAGCAGCTCTGAGGGGGCTTCCCCTGAAGCTTTCTTT. Translation: CASSSEGASPEAFF.

The chain carries TRBV23-1 and TRBJ1-4; D is unresolved. TRBV23-1 is filed as an ORF, its function uncertain. Trimming pared 3 bases from V and 8 bases from J, leaving 19 bases between. The length of the CDR3 is 16 residues. CDR3 coding DNA: TGCGCCAGCAGTCACTCCTTCGGACTTGTCAAGGAAAAACTGTTTTTT. Amino acids: CASSHSFGLVKEKLFF.

The V gene is TRBV7-9, the J gene TRBJ2-7; D remains unclear. Per the germline V gene, CDR1 is SEHNR and CDR2 is FQNEAQ (reference sequence). The CDR3 contains 14 residues. The V and J ends lost 1 base and 1 base respectively, with 8 bases between them. CDR3 nucleotides: TGTGCCAGCAGCTTAGTTGGTGATTCCTACGAGCAGTACTTC. This gives the protein CASSLVGDSYEQYF.

The rearrangement links TRBV5-4 to TRBJ2-3, with 8 bases fitting TRBD2. J was trimmed by 2 bases and V by 2 bases; bases with no gene match: 10. The germline CDR1 and CDR2 sequences are SGHNT and YYREEE (reference sequence). There are 17 residues in the CDR3. The chain's CDR3 is CASSLKRERGNTDTQYF. The CDR3 DNA sequence: TGTGCCAGCAGCTTAAAAAGGGAGCGGGGGAACACAGATACGCAGTATTTT.

This clonotype was picked up a small number of times. This chain connects TRBV10-1 to TRBJ2-6; TRBD1 agrees at 8 bases. This CDR3 comprises 19 residues. Germline-derived CDR1 and CDR2 are WNHNN and SYGVQD (reference sequence). The junction had 7 bases not matched to a gene; V was cut back by 0 bases and J by 0 bases. Written as DNA, the CDR3 is TGCGCCAGCAGTGAGTCCACCGGGACAGGCTACTCTGGGGCCAACGTCCTGACTTTC. It codes for CASSESTGTGYSGANVLTF.

The rearrangement links TRBV3-1 to TRBJ2-5; 8 bases agree with TRBD1. V lost 2 bases to trimming and J lost 5 bases; unmatched junction nucleotides: 7. The CDR3 length is 15 residues. CDR1 is LGHDT, CDR2 YNNKEL, per germline (reference sequence). The CDR3 reads CASSQTQGAGETQYF. CDR3 DNA sequence: TGTGCCAGCAGCCAAACCCAGGGGGCCGGGGAGACCCAGTACTTC.

V gene TRBV19 combines with J gene TRBJ1-2; the D is unclear. V was shortened by 7 bases and J by 3 bases, with 12 bases between the two germline ends. CDR1 and CDR2 (germline): LNHDA, SQIVND (reference sequence). There are 13 residues in the CDR3. CDR3 nucleotides: TGTGCCAGTACGGCAGCGGGTGACTATGGCTACACCTTC. This gives the protein CASTAAGDYGYTF.

The chain is built from TRBV6-2 or TRBV6-3 and TRBJ2-1, with D perhaps TRBD2 (6 bases). The CDR3 loop spans 15 amino acids. Trimming shortened V by 1 base and J by 6 bases, and 13 bases separated the two germline ends. Germline CDR1 and CDR2: MNHEY and SVGEGT. The CDR3 DNA reads TGTGCCAGCAGTTACTTGCTTGGGGGGAGCAATGAGCAGTTCTTC. Translation: CASSYLLGGSNEQFF.

The rearrangement links TRBV7-9 to TRBJ1-2, with D possibly matching TRBD1 (6 bases). Between the trimmed V and J ends, which lost 5 bases and 6 bases, there was a span of 19 bases. CDR1 is SEHNR, CDR2 FQNEAQ, per germline (reference sequence). The CDR3 consists of 15 residues. CDR3 loop: CASSQGSGGRNGYTF. CDR3 sequence (DNA): TGTGCCAGCAGCCAGGGGTCGGGGGGCAGGAATGGCTACACCTTC.

In its sample, this clonotype was seen a few times. The chain links TRBV25-1 to TRBJ1-2; 7 bases are a match to TRBD1. Trimming at V came to 4 bases and at J to 0 bases, leaving 20 bases not matched to a gene. The V gene's germline CDR1 is MGHDK and CDR2 SYGVNS. The CDR3 is 20 amino acids. The CDR3 DNA reads as TGTGCCAGCAGTGGGGGGATCGTCGGGACAGCATTGAACCCTAACTATGGCTACACCTTC. Protein: CASSGGIVGTALNPNYGYTF.